A single sample gave rise to the 8 T cell receptor beta chains below, sequenced in a study of monozygotic twins with inflammatory bowel disease. Using the 5' RACE reads, TCRdb records one entry per CDR3 protein without DNA. Its clone listing holds fewer than 550,000 distinct CDR3 sequences. The sample consisted of blood. Receptors were obtained from a human donor with ulcerative colitis or Crohn's disease, or a healthy co-twin of an affected twin (not recorded which).

V is TRBV2 and J is TRBJ2-1; TCRdb's assignment of TRBD1 cannot be checked, as there is no DNA. CDR3 length equals 13 residues. Germline V CDR1 and CDR2: SNHLY, FYNNEI. The CDR3 sequence: CASSEARGREKGF.

The chain has TRBV10-3 and TRBJ1-5; without DNA, the TCRdb call of TRBD1 cannot be checked. Germline V CDR1 and CDR2: ENHRY, SYGVKD. The CDR3 is 14 residues long. CDR3 region: CAISETTGNQPQHF.

The V gene is TRBV30, the J gene TRBJ2-2; the D gene TCRdb calls, TRBD1, cannot be checked with no DNA. From germline, CDR1 is GTSNPN and CDR2 SVGIG (reference sequence). The CDR3 extends over 15 amino acids. CDR3 amino acids: CAWSVMLGDTGELFF.

The V gene is TRBV18, the J gene TRBJ2-4. This CDR3 contains 15 residues. In germline, CDR1 is KGHSH, CDR2 LQKENI. The chain's CDR3 is CASSPQSATKNIQYF.

This chain connects TRBV27 to TRBJ2-5; no DNA is available, so the TRBD1 call from TCRdb remains unchecked. Germline CDR1 is MNHEY and CDR2 is SMNVEV (reference sequence). There are 14 residues in the CDR3. The CDR3 here is CASRLRGTQETQYF.

The chain is built from TRBV27 and TRBJ1-2; TCRdb selects TRBD1, and the lack of DNA leaves this call unchecked. The CDR3 runs to 17 residues. Germline CDR1 reads MNHEY; CDR2 reads SMNVEV (reference sequence). This CDR3 reads CASPDPGKLLVYYGYTF.

V usage is TRBV6-7 and J usage is TRBJ1-2; checking the TCRdb D call of TRBD1 is not possible without DNA. TRBV6-7 is placed among ORFs of uncertain function. The CDR3 runs to 16 residues. This CDR3 reads CASPSTDFSPNYGYTF.

The chain couples TRBV2 to TRBJ1-1; TCRdb picks TRBD1, but there is no DNA to check that call. Germline V lookup: CDR1 SNHLY, CDR2 FYNNEI. The CDR3 length is 14 residues. Here the CDR3 reads CASRGLRANTEAFF. Full variable domain (rest looked up from reference TRBV2 and TRBJ1-1): EPEVTQTPSHQVTQMGQEVILRCVPISNHLYFYWYRQILGQKVEFLVSFYNNEISEKSEIFDDQFSVERPDGSNFTLKIRSTKLEDSAMYFCASRGLRANTEAFFGQGTRLTVV.